These T cell receptor beta chains were read from a single sample in a study of blood T cell repertoires in COVID-19. Assay used: immunoSEQ multiplex PCR; TCRdb lists only in-frame clones, some missing. The top ten clones hold 9.4% of a sample with 110,000 or so clones, 75% to 85% of them seen once. The source material was peripheral blood. The origin of the receptors is a woman aged 65 to 85 with acute or convalescent COVID-19. The CDR3 runs from the conserved cysteine through the conserved F or W. D genes are given only for firm matches. Clone sizes are given selectively: once, few, many, or a class where the clone is expanded.

D	V	size	J	DNA	CDR3
NA	TRBV5-6	NA	TRBJ2-7	TGTGCCAGCAGCCGGTTATTCGACGAGCAGTACTTC	CASSRLFDEQYF
NA	TRBV5-4	NA	TRBJ2-3	TGTGCCAGCCACCTCCAGGGGGGAAGCACAGATACGCAGTATTTT	CASHLQGGSTDTQYF
TRBD1	TRBV5-1	NA	TRBJ1-1	TGCGCCAGCAGCTCGGACAGGGGGACTGAAGCTTTCTTT	CASSSDRGTEAFF
NA	TRBV7-2	NA	TRBJ1-2	TGTGCCACCGCCCCAACCGGGACTCTAACCTCCTTAGGCTACACCTTC	CATAPTGTLTSLGYTF
NA	TRBV12-3/TRBV12-4	NA	TRBJ2-7	TGTGCCAGCAGTTTGGCTGTTTCCTACGAGCAGTACTTC	CASSLAVSYEQYF
TRBD1	TRBV5-1	NA	TRBJ2-7	TGCGCCAGCAGCTTGGTAGCGTTCCAGACAGGGGCTTACGAGCAGTACTTC	CASSLVAFQTGAYEQYF
NA	TRBV28	NA	TRBJ1-1	TGTGCCAGCATTACTCCGGGGGTGGCAGCTTTCTTT	CASITPGVAAFF
TRBD1	TRBV27	few	TRBJ2-1	TGTGCCAGCCACTTAGACAGGGTCCCCTACAATGAGCAGTTCTTC	CASHLDRVPYNEQFF
TRBD2	TRBV4-3	NA	TRBJ2-2	TGCGCCAGCAGCCGGACTAGCGGGGGGGGTATCCAAACCGGGGAGCTGTTTTTT	CASSRTSGGGIQTGELFF
TRBD2	TRBV2	NA	TRBJ2-1	TGTGCCAGCATGGGGGACTATACACGGAAGGAGCAGTTCTTC	CASMGDYTRKEQFF
NA	TRBV6-6	NA	TRBJ2-5	TGTGCCAGCAGTACGGAGTACGAGACCCAGTACTTC	CASSTEYETQYF
NA	TRBV30	NA	TRBJ2-7	TGTGCCGGAGGGGGAGGGGCCTACGAGCAGTACTTC	CAGGGGAYEQYF
TRBD1	TRBV28	NA	TRBJ1-3	TGTGCCAGCAGTTTATTGGGAGACAGGGGAAGGGACACCATATATTTT	CASSLLGDRGRDTIYF
TRBD1	TRBV19	NA	TRBJ1-4	TGTGCCAGCGGGACAGGGGGACTCGGGACTAATGAAAAACTGTTTTTT	CASGTGGLGTNEKLFF
TRBD2	TRBV11-2	NA	TRBJ2-1	TGTGCCAGCAGCTTCTACCTTAGCGGGGGGGTCAATGAGCAGTTCTTC	CASSFYLSGGVNEQFF
NA	TRBV7-9	NA	TRBJ1-3	TGTGCCAGCAGCCCAATAAGGGGTTTATCGAGTGGAAACACCATATATTTT	CASSPIRGLSSGNTIYF
TRBD1	TRBV10-2	NA	TRBJ1-5	TGCGCCAGCAGCCCCCCCGGACAGGGTGTCAATCAGCCCCAGCATTTT	CASSPPGQGVNQPQHF
TRBD1	TRBV27	once	TRBJ1-1	TGTGCCAGCACCTCACACGCAGGGGGCCCTGAAGCTTTCTTT	CASTSHAGGPEAFF
TRBD1	TRBV9	NA	TRBJ1-2	TGTGCCAGCAGCGCCTCCGGGACAGGGGACTATGGCTACACCTTC	CASSASGTGDYGYTF
TRBD1	TRBV28	once	TRBJ1-2	TGTGCCAGCAGTTTAGGGACAGGGATCTATGGCTACACCTTC	CASSLGTGIYGYTF
TRBD1	TRBV4-1	NA	TRBJ2-5	TGCGCCAGCTCCCGTCAAACAGGGGCAGAGACCCAGTACTTC	CASSRQTGAETQYF
NA	TRBV7-9	NA	TRBJ2-1	TGTGCCAGCAGCCTAGTAGATGAGCAGTTCTTC	CASSLVDEQFF
TRBD1	TRBV5-8	once	TRBJ1-2	TGTGCCAGCAACGGACAGGGAAGTGGCTACACCTTC	CASNGQGSGYTF
TRBD1	TRBV12-5	NA	TRBJ1-2	TGTGCTAGTGGTTTGGTAGGGGGCAGGGGGCCCACTAACTATGGCTACACCTTC	CASGLVGGRGPTNYGYTF
TRBD2	TRBV5-6	NA	TRBJ2-1	TGTGCCAGCAGCTTGTATGGGACTAGAGTTTACAATGAGCAGTTCTTC	CASSLYGTRVYNEQFF
NA	TRBV13	NA	TRBJ2-2	TGTGCCAGCAGTCCACGGGGCGGGGAGCTGTTTTTT	CASSPRGGELFF
NA	TRBV7-9	NA	TRBJ2-1	TGTGCCAGCAGCCGATTAACGGGGAGCTCCTACAATGAGCAGTTCTTC	CASSRLTGSSYNEQFF
TRBD1	TRBV7-8	NA	TRBJ1-2	TGTGCCAGCAGCTACGGACAGGGCTATGGCTACACCTTC	CASSYGQGYGYTF
NA	TRBV6-1	once	TRBJ1-1	TGTGCCAGCAGTGAGTCCCCCCCGGCTTTCTTT	CASSESPPAFF
TRBD1	TRBV7-2	NA	TRBJ2-1	TGTGCCAGCAGCTCTGACAGGGATTACAATGAGCAGTTCTTC	CASSSDRDYNEQFF